This T cell receptor (beta chain) stems from a study of identical twins. Whole-study findings and limits: For out-of-frame alpha sequences shared by twins, low generation probability was in excess.

To note about this clonotype: No antigen is known for it.

This CDR3 is built from 12 residues. CDR1 DFQATT and CDR2 SNEGSKA come from the germline V gene (reference sequence). Trimming removed 3 bases at V and 5 bases at J, with 10 bases between. A universal primer site came from template switching; cDNA carried unique molecular identifiers. TCRdb re-analysed the 5' RACE reads in MiXCR, keeping a single row per CDR3 protein. Found here are around 690,000 distinct CDR3 sequences, around 20% of them singletons; the top ten hold 4.3%. These same data were also listed under a study on T cells expressing NK-cell markers. This second study says: Seven of the eight sequenced donors were classified as HCMV-seropositive, and one was classified as seronegative. Clarity on HCMV specificity was lacking for the expanded NKG2C+ T cell clones.

This receptor was taken from a woman younger than 35 in good health. The chain recombines TRBV20-1 with TRBJ2-5; D gene uncertain. Sequenced sample: PBMCs. Written as DNA, the CDR3 is TGCAGTGCTAGCGCGGCCTGGGAGACCCAGTACTTC. Encoded protein: CSASAAWETQYF.